The sequence of this T cell receptor (beta chain) was determined in a study of human T cells and chemical hapten exposure. CDR1 and CDR2 (germline): MNHEY, SVGAGI. The V end lost 10 bases, the J end lost 3 bases, and 16 bases lay between the germline ends. This CDR3 is built from 14 residues. As regards this clonotype: Its antigen remains unidentified.

Overall study results and limits: TCRs exceeding 1 in 1000 frequency stayed unchanged with DPC sensitization.

TCRdb passed the RACE reads through MiXCR, listing each CDR3 protein once. Here the sample spans 95,000 to 150,000 distinct CDR3 sequences, 10% to 12% being singletons. As to time point: patch test 3, about 24 weeks after DPC sensitization. Treatment defined: therapeutic diphenylcyclopropenone sensitization with weekly scalp DPC. Unfractionated whole blood was the source from which total RNA was extracted. This sequence originates from a woman aged 45-65 years with alopecia areata. Some clones in this sample may be carry-over from other donors' samples. Sequenced here: whole blood, sampled in connection with sensitization to the hapten diphenylcyclopropenone (DPC). The chain uses TRBV6-5 and TRBJ1-3; D gene uncertain. CDR3: CANSPTGNGNTIYF. CDR3 nucleotides: TGTGCCAATTCCCCCACGGGGAATGGAAACACCATATATTTT.